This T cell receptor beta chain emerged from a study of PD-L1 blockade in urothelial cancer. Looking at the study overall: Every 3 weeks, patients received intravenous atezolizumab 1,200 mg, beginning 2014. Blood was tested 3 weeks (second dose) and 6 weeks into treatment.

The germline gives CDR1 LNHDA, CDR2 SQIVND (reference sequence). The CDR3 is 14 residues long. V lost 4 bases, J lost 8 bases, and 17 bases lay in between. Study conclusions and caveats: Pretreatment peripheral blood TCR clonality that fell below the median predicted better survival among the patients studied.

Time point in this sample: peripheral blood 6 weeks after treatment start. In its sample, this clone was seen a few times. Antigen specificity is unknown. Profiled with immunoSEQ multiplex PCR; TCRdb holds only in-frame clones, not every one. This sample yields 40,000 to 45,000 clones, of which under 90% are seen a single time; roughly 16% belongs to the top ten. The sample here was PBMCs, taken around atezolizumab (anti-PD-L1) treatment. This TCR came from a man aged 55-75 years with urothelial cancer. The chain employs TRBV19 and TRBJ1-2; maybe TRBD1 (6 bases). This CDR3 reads CASSNLDRRQGYTF. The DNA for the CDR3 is TGTGCCAGTAGTAACCTAGACAGGCGGCAGGGCTACACCTTC.